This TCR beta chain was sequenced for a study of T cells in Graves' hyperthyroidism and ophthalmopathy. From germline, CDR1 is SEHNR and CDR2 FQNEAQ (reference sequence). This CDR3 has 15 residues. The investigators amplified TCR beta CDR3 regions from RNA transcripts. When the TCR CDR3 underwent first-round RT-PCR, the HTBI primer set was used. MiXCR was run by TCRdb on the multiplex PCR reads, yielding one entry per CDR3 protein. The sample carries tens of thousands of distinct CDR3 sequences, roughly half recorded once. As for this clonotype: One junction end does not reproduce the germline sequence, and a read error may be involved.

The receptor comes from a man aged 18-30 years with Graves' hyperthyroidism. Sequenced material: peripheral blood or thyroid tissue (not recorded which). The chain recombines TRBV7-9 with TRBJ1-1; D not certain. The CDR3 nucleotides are TGCGCCAGCAGCCAAGAGGCAGCCATGAACACTGAAGCTTTCTTT. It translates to CASSQEAAMNTEAFF.